The 10 T cell receptor beta chains below all came from one sample that was sequenced in a study of cytotoxic CD8 clonotypes in ibrutinib-treated CLL. Clones were read by immunoSEQ multiplex PCR, and TCRdb kept only the in-frame ones, dropping some. The sample holds about 72,000 clones; 68% are singletons and the top ten take approximately 6.2%. Sequencing was performed on PBMCs, taken after 12 months of ibrutinib treatment. All receptors come from a human donor with chronic lymphocytic leukemia.

The chain carries TRBV7-8 and TRBJ1-1, with D possibly being TRBD1 (5 bases). This CDR3 region has 15 residues. The V gene lost 2 bases and the J gene lost 3 bases, with 13 bases spanning the gap. Germline CDR1 reads SGHVS; CDR2 reads FQNEAQ. The CDR3 loop reads CASSLIAGPHTEAFF. As DNA, the CDR3 is TGTGCCAGCAGCTTAATCGCAGGGCCACACACTGAAGCTTTCTTT.

V is TRBV2 and J is TRBJ2-2; no clear D. V was shortened by 1 base and J by 3 bases, with 6 bases between the two germline ends. Germline CDR1 and CDR2: SNHLY and FYNNEI. The CDR3 is 14 amino acids. Here the CDR3 reads CASSEGTDTGELFF. The CDR3 DNA reads TGTGCCAGCAGTGAAGGGACGGACACCGGGGAGCTGTTTTTT.

The CDR3 sequence is CASSQGRAVVREKLFF. The CDR3 coding sequence is TGCGCCAGCAGCCAGGGACGCGCGGTGGTGCGAGAAAAACTGTTTTTT. The V and J genes are TRBV4-1 and TRBJ1-4, with D tentatively TRBD1 (5 bases). Trimming shortened V by 3 bases and J by 8 bases, and 19 bases separated the two germline ends. This CDR3 spans 16 amino acids. Germline CDR1 reads MGHRA; CDR2 reads YSYEKL.

This clone occurred a few times. The genes are TRBV7-9 and TRBJ1-1; D is possibly TRBD1 (5 bases). In germline, CDR1 is SEHNR, CDR2 FQNEAQ (reference sequence). This CDR3 has 14 amino acids. Deletions cut 1 base from V and 2 bases from J, with 8 bases between. The CDR3 nucleotides are TGTGCCAGCAGCTTAGGGGGCAGAAACACTGAAGCTTTCTTT. This gives the protein CASSLGGRNTEAFF.

This chain joins TRBV9 and TRBJ1-2; possible D gene TRBD1, 6 bases. The germline V gene has CDR1 SGDLS and CDR2 YYNGEE. V lost 0 bases, J lost 2 bases, and 14 bases lay in between. This CDR3 spans 16 amino acids. In DNA form, the CDR3 reads TGTGCCAGCAGCGTAGGCCCCAGGGGTGGGAACTATGGCTACACCTTC. This sequence encodes CASSVGPRGGNYGYTF.

This chain uses TRBV6-1 with TRBJ1-5; 8 positions agree with TRBD1. Germline V lookup: CDR1 MNHNS, CDR2 SASEGT. The CDR3 has 16 residues. The J segment lost 1 base and the V segment lost 3 bases, leaving 5 bases of the junction unmatched. DNA of the CDR3: TGTGCCAGCAGTGAGTTGACAGGGGCGAGCAATCAGCCCCAGCATTTT. It encodes CASSELTGASNQPQHF.

The chain couples TRBV5-6 to TRBJ2-2; unclear D gene. Germline loops: CDR1 SGHDT, CDR2 YYEEEE. This CDR3 is built from 13 residues. V lost 3 bases and J lost 3, with 6 bases in between. Here the CDR3 reads CASSSTYTGELFF. The DNA for the CDR3 is TGTGCCAGCAGCTCGACTTACACCGGGGAGCTGTTTTTT. Full variable domain (missing parts from reference TRBV5-6 and TRBJ2-2): DAGVTQSPTHLIKTRGQQVTLRCSPKSGHDTVSWYQQALGQGPQFIFQYYEEEERQRGNFPDRFSGHQFPNYSSELNVNALLLGDSALYLCASSSTYTGELFFGEGSRLTVL.

This clone was recorded once. This rearrangement joins TRBV6-5 to TRBJ2-5; the D gene could be TRBD1 or TRBD2 (5 bases each). Trimming removed 0 bases at V and 5 bases at J, with 13 bases between. The germline V gene has CDR1 MNHEY and CDR2 SVGAGI. The CDR3 length is 15 residues. The CDR3 DNA is TGTGCCAGCAGTTACTCGGGGCTAGCCAGGGAGACCCAGTACTTC. This sequence encodes CASSYSGLARETQYF.

V gene TRBV15 combines with J gene TRBJ1-4; 8 nucleotides align to TRBD1. V was clipped by 4 bases and J by 3 bases; unmatched bases: 7. The V gene's germline CDR1 is LNHNV and CDR2 YYDKDF (reference sequence). CDR3 length: 16 amino acids. The CDR3 sequence is CATSNGQGVANEKLFF. The CDR3 DNA follows: TGTGCCACCAGCAACGGACAGGGAGTGGCTAATGAAAAACTGTTTTTT. The variable domain in full, with the rest retrieved from reference TRBV15 and TRBJ1-4, is DAMVIQNPRYQVTQFGKPVTLSCSQTLNHNVMYWYQQKSSQAPKLLFHYYDKDFNNEADTPDNFQSRRPNTSFCFLDIRSPGLGDTAMYLCATSNGQGVANEKLFFGSGTQLSVL.

On this clone: The sample contains more than one DNA sequence encoding this CDR3. This chain links TRBV7-2 with TRBJ1-5, with D uncertain. Trimming removed 0 bases at V and 4 bases at J, with 4 bases between. Germline CDR1 reads SGHTA; CDR2 reads FQGNSA. The CDR3 totals 13 residues. This CDR3 is CASSLARNQPQHF. For the CDR3, the DNA is TGTGCCAGCAGCTTAGCAAGAAATCAGCCCCAGCATTTT.